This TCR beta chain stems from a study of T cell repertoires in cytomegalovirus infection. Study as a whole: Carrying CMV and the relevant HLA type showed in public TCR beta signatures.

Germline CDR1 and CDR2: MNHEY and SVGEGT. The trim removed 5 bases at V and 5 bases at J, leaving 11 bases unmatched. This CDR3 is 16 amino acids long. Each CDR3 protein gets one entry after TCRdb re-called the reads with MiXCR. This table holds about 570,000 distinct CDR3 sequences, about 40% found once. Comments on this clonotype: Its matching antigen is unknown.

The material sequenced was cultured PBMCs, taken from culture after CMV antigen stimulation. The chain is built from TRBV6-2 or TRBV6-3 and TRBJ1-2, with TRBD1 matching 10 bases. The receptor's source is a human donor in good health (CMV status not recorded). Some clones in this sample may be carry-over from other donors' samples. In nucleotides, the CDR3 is TGTGCCAGCAGTCCGCCACAGACAGGGGGCGAGTATGGCTACACCTTC. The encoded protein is CASSPPQTGGEYGYTF.